Following are 26 T cell receptor beta chains from one sample sequenced in a study of identical twins. From the 5' RACE reads, TCRdb called clonotypes with MiXCR, one entry per CDR3 protein. The sample comprises about 690,000 distinct CDR3 sequences, around 6% of which are singletons, and roughly 1.8% rests with the top ten. The sequencing sample was made of naive T cells sorted from blood. The source of these receptors is a man aged 18 to 30 in good health.

This clonotype showed up just a few times. The chain has TRBV14 and TRBJ2-3, with 11 bases identical to TRBD2. Germline assignment: CDR1 SGHDN and CDR2 FVKESK. The J segment lost 2 bases and the V segment lost 0 bases, leaving 7 bases of the junction unmatched. This CDR3 spans 18 amino acids. CDR3 region: CASSQEGGLAGFTDTQYF. The DNA of the CDR3 is TGTGCCAGCAGCCAAGAAGGTGGACTAGCGGGCTTCACAGATACGCAGTATTTT.

This clonotype has ten or more counts. V usage is TRBV7-9 and J usage is TRBJ2-1, with 7 bases that match TRBD2. The CDR3 length is 13 residues. Germline CDR1 reads SEHNR; CDR2 reads FQNEAQ (reference sequence). J was trimmed by 8 bases and V by 6 bases; bases with no gene match: 7. This CDR3 reads CASSGGSAYEQFF. The DNA for the CDR3 is TGTGCCAGCAGTGGCGGGAGCGCATATGAGCAGTTCTTC.

This clonotype was detected only once. Just one base apart from a much larger clone, this may be a read error. This chain links TRBV10-1 with TRBJ2-7, with D uncertain. Trimming shortened V by 10 bases and J by 0 bases, and 13 bases separated the two germline ends. Germline V gives CDR1 WNHNN, CDR2 SYGVQD (reference sequence). The CDR3 is 13 amino acids. This CDR3 is CATGETISYEQYF. The CDR3 nucleotides read TGCGCCACCGGAGAGACAATCTCCTACGAGCAGTACTTC.

V and J are TRBV19 and TRBJ2-1; 8 positions agree with TRBD1. Germline trimming cut 6 bases from V and 8 bases from J; bases unmatched to any gene: 15. CDR3 length equals 16 residues. Germline-derived CDR1 and CDR2 are LNHDA and SQIVND (reference sequence). In DNA, the CDR3 is TGTGCCAGTAGCTTCAGGGCGGGACAGGTCACCGATGAGCAGTTCTTC. Protein: CASSFRAGQVTDEQFF.

This clonotype was seen ten or more times. The rearrangement links TRBV5-1 to TRBJ2-1; D is possibly TRBD2 (7 bases). The CDR3 sequence is 16 residues long. Germline V gives CDR1 SGHRS, CDR2 YFSETQ. V lost 3 bases and J 7 bases, leaving 20 bases between the germline ends. CDR3: CASSSGGQGGRNEQFF. The CDR3 coding sequence is TGCGCCAGCAGCTCGGGGGGCCAGGGAGGTAGGAATGAGCAGTTCTTC.

This clonotype came up a few times. The CDR3 is CASRARLQYQETQYF. CDR3 in DNA: TGTGCCAGTAGGGCGAGGCTTCAGTACCAAGAGACCCAGTACTTC. The rearrangement joins TRBV19 to TRBJ2-5; no firm D call. V gave up 6 bases and J gave up 0 bases, with 14 bases separating them. The CDR3 runs 15 residues. Germline V gene data show CDR1 as LNHDA and CDR2 as SQIVND (reference sequence).

This clonotype was detected many times. The rearrangement links TRBV20-1 to TRBJ2-7; 9 positions match TRBD1. Germline CDR1 reads DFQATT; CDR2 reads SNEGSKA (reference sequence). With V trimmed by 5 bases and J by 3 bases, 5 bases remained unmatched. CDR3 size: 13 residues. Here the CDR3 DNA reads TGCAGTGCTGGGACAGGGAACTTCTACGAGCAGTACGTC. Translation gives CSAGTGNFYEQYV.

This clonotype was observed at least ten times. The gene calls are TRBV29-1 and TRBJ2-7, with D perhaps matching TRBD1 (6 bases). V lost 4 bases and J lost 1, with 11 bases in between. Germline assignment: CDR1 SQVTM and CDR2 ANQGSEA. CDR3 length: 13 amino acids. The DNA for the CDR3 is TGCAGCGTTGTAGTCAGGGGTTCCTACGAGCAGTACTTC. It encodes CSVVVRGSYEQYF.

This rearrangement joins TRBV20-1 to TRBJ2-7, with unresolved D. The V gene lost 5 bases and the J gene lost 3 bases, with 17 bases spanning the gap. The CDR3 length is 14 residues. Germline V CDR1 and CDR2: DFQATT, SNEGSKA (reference sequence). The CDR3 protein is CSAGPGPNGYEQYF. Written as DNA, the CDR3 is TGCAGTGCTGGACCGGGCCCAAACGGCTACGAGCAGTACTTC.

The rearrangement uses TRBV9 and TRBJ2-1, with 9 bases that match TRBD2. CDR3 size: 16 residues. The junction had 7 bases not matched to a gene; V was cut back by 0 bases and J by 6 bases. Per germline, CDR1 SGDLS and CDR2 YYNGEE. In nucleotides, the CDR3 is TGTGCCAGCAGCGTAGAGGCGGGAGGGAGAAGCAATGAGCAGTTCTTC. It specifies CASSVEAGGRSNEQFF.

The CDR3 loop reads CASSQDGDRVRTGELFF. The CDR3 nucleotides are TGTGCCAGCAGCCAAGACGGGGACAGGGTACGGACCGGGGAGCTGTTTTTT. This sequence joins TRBV14 and TRBJ2-2; 9 positions match TRBD1. V lost 0 bases and J lost 5; bases outside the gene matches: 7. Germline CDR1 and CDR2: SGHDN and FVKESK. This CDR3 spans 17 amino acids.

J is TRBJ1-6 and V is TRBV19, with 9 bases lining up with TRBD1. V shed 11 bases, J shed 7 bases, and the junction held 6 bases outside the gene matches. The CDR3 consists of 13 residues. Germline V gene data show CDR1 as LNHDA and CDR2 as SQIVND (reference sequence). This CDR3 is CASKDRGNSPLHF. CDR3 nucleotide sequence: TGTGCCTCTAAAGACAGGGGGAATTCACCCCTCCACTTT.

This clonotype showed up many times. V and J are TRBV20-1 and TRBJ2-3; a weak D match, TRBD2 (6 bases). Per the germline V gene, CDR1 is DFQATT and CDR2 is SNEGSKA (reference sequence). The V end lost 3 bases, the J end lost 3 bases, and 10 bases lay between the germline ends. This CDR3 is 13 amino acids long. The CDR3 protein is CSASGDSTDTQYF. The CDR3 DNA sequence: TGCAGTGCTAGTGGGGACTCGACAGATACGCAGTATTTT.

In this sample, this clonotype turned up many times. The chain recombines TRBV7-6 with TRBJ2-1; D may be TRBD1 (6 bases). This CDR3 contains 16 residues. V gave up 4 bases and J gave up 6 bases, with 19 bases separating them. Germline V gene sequence: CDR1 SGHVS, CDR2 FNYEAQ. CDR3 in DNA: TGTGCCAGCAGCTCCCCGTTACTAACCAGGGGCAATGAGCAGTTCTTC. Protein product: CASSSPLLTRGNEQFF.

This clonotype was seen at least ten times. The chain carries TRBV6-5 and TRBJ1-5; D is possibly TRBD1 (6 bases). Germline V CDR1 and CDR2: MNHEY, SVGAGI. The CDR3 totals 15 residues. V lost 4 bases and J 7 bases, leaving 17 bases between the germline ends. The CDR3 bases are TGTGCCAGCAGTTTCGGACCTTCAGGGACACAGCCCCAGCATTTT. Its translation: CASSFGPSGTQPQHF.

This clonotype was counted at least ten times. The V call is TRBV7-9, the J call TRBJ2-1; D call uncertain. V dropped 7 bases and J dropped 7 bases, with 14 bases sitting between them. Germline V gives CDR1 SEHNR, CDR2 FQNEAQ (reference sequence). The CDR3 is 13 residues long. The CDR3 nucleotides are TGTGCCAGCACCGACTCCTTTAGGAATGAGCAGTTCTTC. Protein: CASTDSFRNEQFF.

This clonotype was found many times. Here the CDR3 reads CSARAGEHSSYEQYF. The CDR3 DNA is TGCAGTGCTAGAGCGGGGGAACATAGCTCCTACGAGCAGTACTTC. This chain joins TRBV20-1 and TRBJ2-7; TRBD2 is a possible D gene (6 bases). Between the trimmed V and J ends, which lost 1 base and 0 bases, there was a span of 13 bases. The CDR3 consists of 15 residues. Germline V gene data show CDR1 as DFQATT and CDR2 as SNEGSKA (reference sequence).

In its sample, this clonotype was seen many times. This chain joins TRBV29-1 and TRBJ2-7, with a tentative D call TRBD2 (6 bases). The V and J ends lost 6 bases and 9 bases respectively, with 15 bases between them. Germline CDR1 is SQVTM and CDR2 is ANQGSEA. This CDR3 has 11 residues. This CDR3 is CSVDIWGVQYV. CDR3 sequence (DNA): TGCAGCGTCGACATCTGGGGGGTGCAGTACGTC.

This clonotype was counted ten times or more. The CDR3 DNA reads TGCGCCAGCAGCTTGGATCTAGCGGGGAGCAATGAGCAGTTCTTC. Its protein is CASSLDLAGSNEQFF. The rearrangement joins TRBV5-1 to TRBJ2-1, with TRBD2 identical over 9 bases. Germline lookup yields CDR1 SGHRS and CDR2 YFSETQ. CDR3 length: 15 amino acids. Unmatched junction bases numbered 4, after V lost 0 bases and J lost 6 bases.

This clonotype has a count of ten or more. The V gene is TRBV15, the J gene TRBJ2-3, with 7 positions matching TRBD2. CDR3 length equals 16 residues. V was pared by 5 bases and J by 3 bases, with 11 bases of the junction left unmatched. Germline CDR1 LNHNV, CDR2 YYDKDF (reference sequence). CDR3 amino acids: CATSGTEAGVTDTQYF. DNA of the CDR3: TGTGCCACCAGCGGGACCGAGGCGGGAGTTACAGATACGCAGTATTTT.

The chain carries TRBV3-1 and TRBJ1-1, with 8 bases matching TRBD1. The CDR3 is 15 residues long. CDR1 is LGHDT and CDR2 is YNNKEL in the germline V gene (reference sequence). The trim removed 3 bases at V and 10 bases at J, leaving 13 bases unmatched. CDR3 sequence reads: CASSQGRGQGAVAFF. The CDR3 bases are TGTGCCAGCAGCCAGGGCAGAGGGCAGGGGGCCGTAGCTTTCTTT. The full variable domain, in which reference TRBV3-1 and TRBJ1-1 provide the parts outside the CDR3, is DTAVSQTPKYLVTQMGNDKSIKCEQNLGHDTMYWYKQDSKKFLKIMFSYNNKELIINETVPNRFSPKSPDKAHLNLHINSLELGDSAVYFCASSQGRGQGAVAFFGQGTRLTVV.

The chain employs TRBV10-3 and TRBJ2-5; 7 bases are shared with TRBD2. Germline CDR1 is ENHRY and CDR2 is SYGVKD. Germline trimming cut 10 bases from V and 5 bases from J; bases unmatched to any gene: 13. CDR3 size: 14 residues. The CDR3 spells CATQEAGLRETQYF. The CDR3 nucleotides are TGTGCCACCCAAGAAGCGGGGCTGAGGGAGACCCAGTACTTC.

The sample holds many counts of this clonotype. The V and J genes are TRBV29-1 and TRBJ2-1; 10 nucleotides agree with TRBD2. Unmatched junction bases numbered 8, after V lost 6 bases and J lost 6 bases. Germline V CDR1 and CDR2: SQVTM, ANQGSEA. CDR3 length: 14 amino acids. As DNA, the CDR3 is TGCAGCGTCCCATGGACTAGCGGAGCCAATGAGCAGTTCTTC. Protein product: CSVPWTSGANEQFF.

This clonotype was seen repeatedly, ten times or more. The gene calls are TRBV20-1 and TRBJ2-5; D is ambiguous. The CDR3 is made up of 10 amino acids. Germline lookup yields CDR1 DFQATT and CDR2 SNEGSKA (reference sequence). In DNA form, the CDR3 reads TGCAGCGCCGGACAAGAGACCCAGTACTTC. Protein: CSAGQETQYF.

The CDR3 is CGGGDPTEAFF. In nucleotides, the CDR3 is TGCGGGGGAGGGGACCCCACTGAAGCTTTCTTT. J is TRBJ1-1 and V is TRBV20-1; tentative D call: TRBD1 (5 bases). The CDR3 loop spans 11 amino acids. CDR1 is DFQATT, CDR2 SNEGSKA, per germline (reference sequence).

The chain employs TRBV4-1 and TRBJ2-2; no reliable D call. The CDR3 covers 12 residues. V shed 3 bases and J shed 7 bases, with 6 bases lying between them. CDR1 and CDR2 (germline): MGHRA, YSYEKL. The CDR3 loop is CASSHPLGELFF. CDR3 sequence (DNA): TGCGCCAGCAGCCACCCCCTCGGGGAGCTGTTTTTT.